This TCR beta chain appears in the sequencing data of a study of T-cell reconstitution after alpha-beta-depleted transplantation in children. Broader study findings: Surviving thymic progenitors and recipient T cells were the source of high TCRbeta diversity at day 60 in some patients. The origin of alpha-beta T cells about two months after transplant was reportedly several hundred expanded graft clones. T-cell counts and diversity at one year post-transplant came mainly from newly produced T cells.

The CDR3 consists of 16 residues. V gave up 7 bases and J gave up 4 bases; unmatched junction bases: 12. Points on this clonotype: The antigen is not known.

Unique molecular identifiers were used to barcode this TCRbeta library. MiXCR, run by TCRdb on the PCR reads, gives a single entry per CDR3 protein. The top ten hold 25% to 30% of the sample, which has around 450,000 distinct CDR3 sequences, about a sixth seen once. The sequence was obtained from a boy in the first two years of life who had a stem cell transplant for Wiskott-Aldrich syndrome, so the T cells may come from the graft donor. The chain uses TRBV12-3 or TRBV12-4 and TRBJ2-2; TRBD1 matches 7 bases. Source: PBMCs, mostly from graft donor cells, taken 360 days after TCRalphabeta/CD19-depleted stem cell transplant. The CDR3 protein is CASTQQGSSLTGELFF. In nucleotides, the CDR3 is TGTGCCAGCACCCAACAGGGGAGTTCTCTCACCGGGGAGCTGTTTTTT.